This T cell receptor beta chain is from a study of monozygotic twins with cystic fibrosis. Whole-study findings and limits: Monozygotic CF twins shared more identical nucleotide clonotypes than unrelated patients. The repertoire was suggested to be naive-dominated, clonality median around 0.0093. V usage most resembled the co-twin in 13 of 16 pairs.

Generated by immunoSEQ multiplex PCR, the TCRdb table keeps only in-frame clones and is missing some. The sample has under 40,000 clones, nearly 98% seen once. About this clone itself: Its matching antigen is unknown.

Germline loops: CDR1 SGHTA, CDR2 FQGNSA. Trimming removed 3 bases from V and 4 bases from J, with 8 bases in between. CDR3 size: 13 residues. The receptor's source is a girl aged 2-10 years with cystic fibrosis. V and J are TRBV7-2 and TRBJ2-3; no clear D gene. The sequenced sample consisted of blood. Here the CDR3 reads CASSLTRADTQYF. CDR3 nucleotides: TGTGCCAGCAGCTTGACCAGAGCAGATACGCAGTATTTT.